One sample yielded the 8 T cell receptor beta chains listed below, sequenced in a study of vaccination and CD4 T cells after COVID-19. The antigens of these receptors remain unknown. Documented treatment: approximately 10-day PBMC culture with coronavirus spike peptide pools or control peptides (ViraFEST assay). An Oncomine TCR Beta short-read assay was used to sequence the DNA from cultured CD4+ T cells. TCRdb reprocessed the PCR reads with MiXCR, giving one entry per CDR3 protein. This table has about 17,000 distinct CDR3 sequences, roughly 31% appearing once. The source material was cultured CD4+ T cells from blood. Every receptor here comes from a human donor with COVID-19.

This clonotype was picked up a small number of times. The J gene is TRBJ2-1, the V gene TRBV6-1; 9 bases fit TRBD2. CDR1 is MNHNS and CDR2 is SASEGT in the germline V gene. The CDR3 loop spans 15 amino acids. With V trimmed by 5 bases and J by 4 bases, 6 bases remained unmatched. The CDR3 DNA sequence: TGTGCCAGCAGTCGACTAGCGGAGAGATACAATGAGCAGTTCTTC. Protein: CASSRLAERYNEQFF.

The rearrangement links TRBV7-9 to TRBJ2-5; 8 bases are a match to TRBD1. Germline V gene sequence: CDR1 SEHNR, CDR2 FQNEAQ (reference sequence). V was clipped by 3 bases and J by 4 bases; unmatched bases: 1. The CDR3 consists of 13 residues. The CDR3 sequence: CASSFGQGETQYF. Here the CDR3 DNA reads TGTGCCAGCAGCTTCGGACAGGGAGAGACCCAGTACTTC.

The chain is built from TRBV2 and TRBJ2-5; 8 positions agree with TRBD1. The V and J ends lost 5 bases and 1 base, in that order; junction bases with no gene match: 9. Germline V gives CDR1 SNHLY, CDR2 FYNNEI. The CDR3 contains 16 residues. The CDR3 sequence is CASSPGTGGIQETQYF. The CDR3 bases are TGTGCCAGCAGTCCCGGAACAGGGGGGATCCAAGAGACCCAGTACTTC.

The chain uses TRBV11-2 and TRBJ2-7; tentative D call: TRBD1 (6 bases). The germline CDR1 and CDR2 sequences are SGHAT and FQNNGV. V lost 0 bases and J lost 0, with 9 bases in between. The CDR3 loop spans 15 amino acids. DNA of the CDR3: TGTGCCAGCAGCTTAGACCAGACAGGCTCCTACGAGCAGTACTTC. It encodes CASSLDQTGSYEQYF.

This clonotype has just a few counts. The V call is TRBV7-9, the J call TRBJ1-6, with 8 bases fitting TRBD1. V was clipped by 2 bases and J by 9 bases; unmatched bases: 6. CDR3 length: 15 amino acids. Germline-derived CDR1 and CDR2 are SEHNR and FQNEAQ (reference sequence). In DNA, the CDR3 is TGTGCCAGCAGCTTATCTACAGGGGGTGGTTCACCCCTCCACTTT. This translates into CASSLSTGGGSPLHF. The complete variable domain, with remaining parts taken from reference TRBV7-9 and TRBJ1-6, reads DTGVSQNPRHKITKRGQNVTFRCDPISEHNRLYWYRQTLGQGPEFLTYFQNEAQLEKSRLLSDRFSAERPKGSFSTLEIQRTEQGDSAMYLCASSLSTGGGSPLHFGNGTRLTVT.

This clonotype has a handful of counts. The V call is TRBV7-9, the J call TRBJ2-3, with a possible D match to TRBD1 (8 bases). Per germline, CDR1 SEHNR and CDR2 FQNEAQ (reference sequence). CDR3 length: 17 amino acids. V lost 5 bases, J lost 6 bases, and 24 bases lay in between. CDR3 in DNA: TGTGCCAGCAGCCCCCCGGGGGGTAACAGGGGGTTGGATACGCAGTATTTT. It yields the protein CASSPPGGNRGLDTQYF.

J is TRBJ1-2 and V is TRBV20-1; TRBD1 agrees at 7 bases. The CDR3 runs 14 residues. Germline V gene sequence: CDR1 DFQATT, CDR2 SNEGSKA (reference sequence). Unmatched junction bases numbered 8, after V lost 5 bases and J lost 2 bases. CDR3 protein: CSAQQGYRNYGYTF. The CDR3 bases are TGCAGTGCTCAACAGGGGTATCGGAACTATGGCTACACCTTC.

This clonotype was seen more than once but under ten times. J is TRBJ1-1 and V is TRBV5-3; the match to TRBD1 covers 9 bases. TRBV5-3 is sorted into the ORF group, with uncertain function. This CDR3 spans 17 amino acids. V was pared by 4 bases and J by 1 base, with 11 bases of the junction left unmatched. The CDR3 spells CARSPRTGDLGNTEAFF. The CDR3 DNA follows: TGTGCCAGAAGCCCCCGGACAGGGGACCTTGGGAACACTGAAGCTTTCTTT.